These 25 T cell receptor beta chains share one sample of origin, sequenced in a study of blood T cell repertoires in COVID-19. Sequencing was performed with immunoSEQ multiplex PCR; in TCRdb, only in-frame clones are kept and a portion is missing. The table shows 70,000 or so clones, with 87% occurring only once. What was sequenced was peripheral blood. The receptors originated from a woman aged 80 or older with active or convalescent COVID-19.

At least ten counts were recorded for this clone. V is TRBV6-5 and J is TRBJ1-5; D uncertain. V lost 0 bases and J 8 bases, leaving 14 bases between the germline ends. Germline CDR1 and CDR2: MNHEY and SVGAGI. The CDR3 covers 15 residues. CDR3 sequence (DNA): TGTGCCAGCAGTTACTCGATCGCAGACGGAGAGCCCCAGCATTTT. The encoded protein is CASSYSIADGEPQHF.

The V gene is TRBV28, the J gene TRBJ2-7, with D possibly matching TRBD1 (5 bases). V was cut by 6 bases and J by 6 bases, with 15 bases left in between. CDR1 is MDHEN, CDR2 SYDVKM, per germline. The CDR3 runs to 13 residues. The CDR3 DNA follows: TGTGCCAGCAGGATGACAGCCCTCGCCGAGCAGTACTTC. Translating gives CASRMTALAEQYF.

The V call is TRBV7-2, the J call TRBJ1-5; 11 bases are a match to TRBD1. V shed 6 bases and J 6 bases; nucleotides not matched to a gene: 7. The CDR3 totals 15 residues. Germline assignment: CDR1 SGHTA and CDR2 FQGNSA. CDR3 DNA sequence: TGTGCCAGCAGTTGGACAGGGGGCGCGGGTCAGCCCCAGCATTTT. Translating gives CASSWTGGAGQPQHF.

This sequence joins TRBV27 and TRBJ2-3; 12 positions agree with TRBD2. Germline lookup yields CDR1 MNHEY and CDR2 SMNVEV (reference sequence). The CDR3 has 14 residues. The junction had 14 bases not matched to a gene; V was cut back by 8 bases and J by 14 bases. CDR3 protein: CASGGTSGSPSGYF. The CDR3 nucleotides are TGTGCCAGCGGTGGGACTAGCGGGTCTCCGAGCGGGTATTTT.

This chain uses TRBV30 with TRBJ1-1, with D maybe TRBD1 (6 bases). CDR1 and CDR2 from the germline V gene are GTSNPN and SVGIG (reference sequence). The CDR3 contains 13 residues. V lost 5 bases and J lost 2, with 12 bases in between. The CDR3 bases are TGTGCCTGGTTAGGACAGATTAACACTGAAGCTTTCTTT. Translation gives CAWLGQINTEAFF.

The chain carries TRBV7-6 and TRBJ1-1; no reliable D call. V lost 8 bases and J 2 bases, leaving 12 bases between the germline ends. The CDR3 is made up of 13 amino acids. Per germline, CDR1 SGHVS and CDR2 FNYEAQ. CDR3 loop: CASSSSLNTEAFF. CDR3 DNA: TGTGCCAGCTCGTCTAGCCTAAACACTGAAGCTTTCTTT.

The CDR3 nucleotides are TGTGCCAGCAGCCCGGGGGACAGGAACACTGAAGCTTTCTTT. This encodes CASSPGDRNTEAFF. The chain uses TRBV3-1 (or the pseudogene TRBV3-2) and TRBJ1-1; 7 bases map to TRBD1. Trimming at V came to 4 bases and at J to 1 base, leaving 3 bases not matched to a gene. Germline CDR1 and CDR2: LGHDT and YNNKEL (reference sequence). CDR3 size: 14 residues.

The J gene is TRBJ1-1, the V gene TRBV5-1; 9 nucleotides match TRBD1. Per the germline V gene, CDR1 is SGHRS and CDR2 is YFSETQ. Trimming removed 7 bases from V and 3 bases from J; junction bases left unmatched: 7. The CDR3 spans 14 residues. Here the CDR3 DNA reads TGCGCCAGCCACGCCGGGACAGGGTACACTGAAGCTTTCTTT. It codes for CASHAGTGYTEAFF.

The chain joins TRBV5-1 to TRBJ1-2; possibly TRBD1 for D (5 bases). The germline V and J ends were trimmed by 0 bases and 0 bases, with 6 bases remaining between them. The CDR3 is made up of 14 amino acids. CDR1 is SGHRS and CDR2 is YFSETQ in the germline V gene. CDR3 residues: CASSLGQSNYGYTF. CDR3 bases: TGCGCCAGCAGCTTGGGACAGTCTAACTATGGCTACACCTTC.

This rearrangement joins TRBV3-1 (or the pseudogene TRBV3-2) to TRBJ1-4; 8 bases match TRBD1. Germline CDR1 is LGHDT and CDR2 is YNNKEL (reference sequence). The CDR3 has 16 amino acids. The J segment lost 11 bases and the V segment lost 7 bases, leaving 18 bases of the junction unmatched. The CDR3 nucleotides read TGTGCCAGCACCTCATTCCGGGGGACAGGAATGGAGAAACTGTTTTTT. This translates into CASTSFRGTGMEKLFF.

CDR3 nucleotide sequence: TGTGCCAGCAGTTACCACGGACAGGGGGCGCGTGAGCAGTACTTC. Encoded protein: CASSYHGQGAREQYF. V gene TRBV6-5 combines with J gene TRBJ2-7; TRBD1 aligns across 11 bases. Per the germline V gene, CDR1 is MNHEY and CDR2 is SVGAGI. V trimming: 2 bases; J trimming: 7 bases; junction bases outside the gene matches: 7. The CDR3 sequence is 15 residues long.

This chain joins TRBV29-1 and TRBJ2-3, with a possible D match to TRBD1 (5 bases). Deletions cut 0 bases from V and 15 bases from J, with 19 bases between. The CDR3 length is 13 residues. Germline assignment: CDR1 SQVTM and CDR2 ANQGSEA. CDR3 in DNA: TGCAGCGTTGAAGATTCCCCGGCAGGGTTAGCTTATTTT. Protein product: CSVEDSPAGLAYF.

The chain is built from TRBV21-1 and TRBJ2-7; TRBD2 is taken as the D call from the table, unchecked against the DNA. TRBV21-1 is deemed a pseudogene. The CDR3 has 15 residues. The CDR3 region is CASSKCGDSAYEQYF. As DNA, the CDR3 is TGTGCCAGCAGCAAATGCGGGGACTCAGCCTACGAGCAGTACTTC.

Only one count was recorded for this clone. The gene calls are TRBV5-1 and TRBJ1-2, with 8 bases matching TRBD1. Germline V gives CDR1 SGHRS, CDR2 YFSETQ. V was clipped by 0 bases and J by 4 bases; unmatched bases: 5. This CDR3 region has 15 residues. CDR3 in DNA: TGCGCCAGCAGCTTGGCCTTGGGACAGGCCTATGGCTACACCTTC. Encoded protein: CASSLALGQAYGYTF.

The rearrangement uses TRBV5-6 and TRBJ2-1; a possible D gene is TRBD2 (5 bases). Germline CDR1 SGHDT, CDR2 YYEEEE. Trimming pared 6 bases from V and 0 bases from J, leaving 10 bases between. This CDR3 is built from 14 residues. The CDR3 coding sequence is TGTGCCAGCATCCGGCGGGTCTCCTACAATGAGCAGTTCTTC. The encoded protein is CASIRRVSYNEQFF.

The CDR3 sequence is CASSRRGSVQYF. DNA of the CDR3: TGTGCCAGCAGCCGACGGGGGAGCGTTCAGTACTTC. The rearrangement uses TRBV12-3 or TRBV12-4 and TRBJ2-4; D is possibly TRBD2 (6 bases). There are 12 residues in the CDR3. With 6 bases removed from V and 11 bases from J, the gap between germline ends came to 14 bases.

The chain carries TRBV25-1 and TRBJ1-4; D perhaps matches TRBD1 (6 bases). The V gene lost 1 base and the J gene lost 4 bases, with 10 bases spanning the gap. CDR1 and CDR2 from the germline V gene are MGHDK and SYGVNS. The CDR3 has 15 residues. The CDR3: CASSEFGGLNEKLFF. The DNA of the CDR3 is TGTGCCAGCAGTGAATTCGGGGGGCTTAATGAAAAACTGTTTTTT.

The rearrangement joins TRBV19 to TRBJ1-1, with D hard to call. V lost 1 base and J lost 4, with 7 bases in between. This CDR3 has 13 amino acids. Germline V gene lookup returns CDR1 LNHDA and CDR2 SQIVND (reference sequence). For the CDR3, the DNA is TGTGCCAGTAGTATAGGGGCATTCACTGAAGCTTTCTTT. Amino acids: CASSIGAFTEAFF. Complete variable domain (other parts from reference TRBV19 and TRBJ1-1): DGGITQSPKYLFRKEGQNVTLSCEQNLNHDAMYWYRQDPGQGLRLIYYSQIVNDFQKGDIAEGYSVSREKKESFPLTVTSAQKNPTAFYLCASSIGAFTEAFFGQGTRLTVV.

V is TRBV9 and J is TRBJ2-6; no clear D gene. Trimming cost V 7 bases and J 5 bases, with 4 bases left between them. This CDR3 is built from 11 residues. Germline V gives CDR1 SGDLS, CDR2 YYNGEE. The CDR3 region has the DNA TGTGCCAGCGAGCGGGCCAACGTCCTGACTTTC. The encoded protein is CASERANVLTF.

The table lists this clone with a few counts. The CDR3 nucleotides are TGTGCCAGCAGTTACTCGATGAGCGGGGGGTCACAGTATTTT. Amino acids: CASSYSMSGGSQYF. The chain recombines TRBV6-2 or TRBV6-3 with TRBJ2-3; 9 bases map to TRBD2. The CDR3 has 14 amino acids. Germline lookup yields CDR1 MNHEY and CDR2 SVGEGT. J was trimmed by 12 bases and V by 0 bases; bases with no gene match: 7.

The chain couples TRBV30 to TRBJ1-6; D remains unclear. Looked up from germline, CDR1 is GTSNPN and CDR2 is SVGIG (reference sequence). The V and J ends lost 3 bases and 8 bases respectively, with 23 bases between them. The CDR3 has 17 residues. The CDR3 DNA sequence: TGTGCCTGGAGGGGTGACATAAACGTTGCCTCGGATTCACCCCTCCACTTT. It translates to CAWRGDINVASDSPLHF. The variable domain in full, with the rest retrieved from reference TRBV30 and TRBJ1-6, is SQTIHQWPATLVQPVGSPLSLECTVEGTSNPNLYWYRQAAGRGLQLLFYSVGIGQISSEVPQNLSASRPQDRQFILSSKKLLLSDSGFYLCAWRGDINVASDSPLHFGNGTRLTVT.

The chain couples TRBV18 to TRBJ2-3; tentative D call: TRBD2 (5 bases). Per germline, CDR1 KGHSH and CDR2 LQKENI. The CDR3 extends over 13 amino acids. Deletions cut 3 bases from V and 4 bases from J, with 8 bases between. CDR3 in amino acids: CASSPFGADTQYF. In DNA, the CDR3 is TGTGCCAGCTCACCTTTCGGGGCAGATACGCAGTATTTT.

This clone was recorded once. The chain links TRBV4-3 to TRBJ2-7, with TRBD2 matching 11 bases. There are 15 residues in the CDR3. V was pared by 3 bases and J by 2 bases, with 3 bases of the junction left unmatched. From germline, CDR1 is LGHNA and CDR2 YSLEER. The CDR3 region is CASSQVAGGPYEQYF. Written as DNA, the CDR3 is TGCGCCAGCAGCCAGGTAGCGGGGGGGCCCTACGAGCAGTACTTC.

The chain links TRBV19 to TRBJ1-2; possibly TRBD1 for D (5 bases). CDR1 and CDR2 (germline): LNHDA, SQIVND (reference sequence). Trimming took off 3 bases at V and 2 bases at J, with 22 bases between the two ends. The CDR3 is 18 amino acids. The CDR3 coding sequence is TGTGCCAGTAGTATCATTACGGCGACGGGTGGGGCCAACTATGGCTACACCTTC. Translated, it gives CASSIITATGGANYGYTF.

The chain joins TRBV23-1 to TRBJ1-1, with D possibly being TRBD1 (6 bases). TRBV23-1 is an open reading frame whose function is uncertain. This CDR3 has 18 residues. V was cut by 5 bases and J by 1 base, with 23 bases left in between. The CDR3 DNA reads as TGCGCCAGCAGTTCCCGCTTTACTAGACAGGCCCCGAACACTGAAGCTTTCTTT. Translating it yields CASSSRFTRQAPNTEAFF.